The source of this T cell receptor beta chain is a study of cytomegalovirus exposure and HLA in healthy donors. Study outcomes and limitations: Most CMV-associated TCR beta chains were later found to appear HLA-restricted. The study had only CMV serostatus as immune exposure information. Later on, an analysis showed TCR association rates differing by HLA locus, with DRB1 the most and HLA-C the fewest. Donors belonging to an Asian-associated ancestry cluster reportedly showed fewer N-insertions in productive TCRs than the approximately 680-donor mean, according to what a later analysis found.

The ends lost 4 bases at V and 8 bases at J; junction bases unmatched: 14. The CDR3 consists of 16 residues. Germline-derived CDR1 and CDR2 are SEHNR and FQNEAQ (reference sequence). Researchers ran the PCR with 60 Vbeta and 13 Jbeta primers. The method was immunoSEQ multiplex PCR; TCRdb's version includes in-frame clones alone and lacks a portion of them. Of approximately 180,000 clones listed, about an eighth are singletons. As concerns this clone: Its specificity is not known.

The sample was PBMCs. This chain joins TRBV7-9 and TRBJ2-1, with 7 nucleotides matching TRBD1. The source of this sequence is a man over 45 in good health and CMV-seropositive. This CDR3 reads CASSYLETGFRYEQFF. CDR3 bases: TGTGCCAGCAGCTACCTTGAGACAGGGTTTAGGTATGAGCAGTTCTTC.